This passage covers 5 T cell receptor beta chains from one sample sequenced in a study of control samples from healthy donors and cancer patients. The method was immunoSEQ multiplex PCR; TCRdb's version includes in-frame clones alone and lacks a portion of them. The table includes about 140,000 clones, 75% to 90% detected once. Sequencing used blood. These receptors all come from a woman aged 30 to 39 in good health.

The CDR3 loop reads CASSEGTGTFTDTQYF. Written as DNA, the CDR3 is TGCGCCAGCAGTGAGGGGACAGGGACATTCACAGATACGCAGTATTTT. The rearrangement joins TRBV10-1 to TRBJ2-3, with 9 bases lining up with TRBD1. Germline values: CDR1 WNHNN, CDR2 SYGVQD (reference sequence). The ends lost 2 bases at V and 2 bases at J; junction bases unmatched: 5. This CDR3 has 16 amino acids.

V is TRBV2 and J is TRBJ1-4; 9 bases line up with TRBD1. The CDR3 is made up of 15 amino acids. Germline CDR1 is SNHLY and CDR2 is FYNNEI. The J segment lost 2 bases and the V segment lost 8 bases, leaving 6 bases of the junction unmatched. The CDR3 spells CASGGQGRTNEKLFF. The CDR3 DNA reads as TGTGCCAGCGGCGGACAGGGGAGGACTAATGAAAAACTGTTTTTT.

The chain recombines TRBV10-1 with TRBJ1-1; no reliable D call. CDR1 and CDR2 (germline): WNHNN, SYGVQD (reference sequence). This CDR3 is built from 14 residues. Trimming stripped 4 bases from V and 1 base from J, with 10 bases between. The CDR3, as DNA: TGCGCCAGCAGTGTTGGAGGAACGAACACTGAAGCTTTCTTT. Translated: CASSVGGTNTEAFF.

The gene calls are TRBV6-5 and TRBJ1-4; D is perhaps TRBD1 (5 bases). V was cut by 6 bases and J by 2 bases, with 10 bases left in between. This CDR3 region has 14 residues. Germline V gene data show CDR1 as MNHEY and CDR2 as SVGAGI. CDR3 in amino acids: CASSSGVTNEKLFF. The CDR3 coding sequence is TGTGCCAGCAGCTCGGGGGTGACTAATGAAAAACTGTTTTTT.

V usage is TRBV29-1 and J usage is TRBJ1-1, with TRBD1 identical over 9 bases. The CDR3 spans 15 residues. V lost 5 bases, J lost 0 bases, and 7 bases stayed unmatched. Germline lookup yields CDR1 SQVTM and CDR2 ANQGSEA. CDR3 loop: CSVRTGGGLNTEAFF. For the CDR3, the DNA is TGCAGCGTTCGAACAGGGGGCGGGTTGAACACTGAAGCTTTCTTT. Supplemented by reference TRBV29-1 and TRBJ1-1, the full variable domain reads SAVISQKPSRDICQRGTSLTIQCQVDSQVTMMFWYRQQPGQSLTLIATANQGSEATYESGFVIDKFPISRPNLTFSTLTVSNMSPEDSSIYLCSVRTGGGLNTEAFFGQGTRLTVV.